One sample yielded the 21 T cell receptor beta chains listed below, sequenced in a study of shared clonotypes between healthy human individuals. Repertoires were generated with immunoSEQ multiplex PCR, while TCRdb's copy carries only in-frame clones and drops some. The data hold approximately 980,000 clones, with 76% observed a single time. The specimen sequenced was memory CD4+ T cells sorted from blood. Regarding subset: CD45RA-negative fraction. The receptors originated from a man younger than 35 in good health.

The chain carries TRBV28 and TRBJ2-5; a possible D gene is TRBD2 (6 bases). CDR3 size: 16 residues. The V gene's germline CDR1 is MDHEN and CDR2 SYDVKM. V lost 1 base, J lost 2 bases, and 14 bases lay in between. The CDR3 protein is CASSLFRGVRQETQYF. Written as DNA, the CDR3 is TGTGCCAGCAGTTTATTCCGCGGGGTGAGGCAAGAGACCCAGTACTTC.

This clone was seen once. CDR3 coding DNA: TGTGCCAGCAGTGATCAGGGGGTGCGCAATCAGCCCCAGCATTTT. Amino acids: CASSDQGVRNQPQHF. The chain has TRBV2 and TRBJ1-5; 7 bases agree with TRBD1. With V trimmed by 3 bases and J by 2 bases, 4 bases remained unmatched. In germline, CDR1 is SNHLY, CDR2 FYNNEI. CDR3 size: 15 residues. The entire variable domain, with the rest obtained from reference TRBV2 and TRBJ1-5, is as follows: EPEVTQTPSHQVTQMGQEVILRCVPISNHLYFYWYRQILGQKVEFLVSFYNNEISEKSEIFDDQFSVERPDGSNFTLKIRSTKLEDSAMYFCASSDQGVRNQPQHFGDGTRLSIL.

In this sample, this clone turned up a few times. J is TRBJ2-3 and V is TRBV30; perhaps D is TRBD1 or TRBD2 (5 bases each). Deletions cut 7 bases from V and 8 bases from J, with 19 bases between. The CDR3 spans 13 residues. Germline loops: CDR1 GTSNPN, CDR2 SVGIG (reference sequence). For the CDR3, the DNA is TGTGCCTACGAGGGGCAGAAGGCAGGTACGCAGTATTTT. Protein sequence: CAYEGQKAGTQYF. The full variable domain, in which reference TRBV30 and TRBJ2-3 provide the parts outside the CDR3, is SQTIHQWPATLVQPVGSPLSLECTVEGTSNPNLYWYRQAAGRGLQLLFYSVGIGQISSEVPQNLSASRPQDRQFILSSKKLLLSDSGFYLCAYEGQKAGTQYFGPGTRLTVL.

This chain uses TRBV18 with TRBJ2-5; 8 bases agree with TRBD2. Trimming removed 5 bases from V and 4 bases from J; junction bases left unmatched: 6. This CDR3 has 14 amino acids. Per germline, CDR1 KGHSH and CDR2 LQKENI. CDR3 bases: TGTGCCAGCTCAAGGACTAGCAGTTCAGAGACCCAGTACTTC. This sequence encodes CASSRTSSSETQYF. The whole variable domain, remainder taken from reference TRBV18 and TRBJ2-5, is NAGVMQNPRHLVRRRGQEARLRCSPMKGHSHVYWYRQLPEEGLKFMVYLQKENIIDESGMPKERFSAEFPKEGPSILRIQQVVRGDSAAYFCASSRTSSSETQYFGPGTRLLVL.

This clone was observed a few times. This chain uses TRBV5-4 with TRBJ2-7; TRBD2 matches 10 bases. Germline trimming cut 2 bases from V and 5 bases from J; bases unmatched to any gene: 7. CDR1 is SGHNT, CDR2 YYREEE, per germline (reference sequence). The CDR3 covers 15 residues. CDR3 protein: CASSFWTSGSHEQYF. The DNA of the CDR3 is TGTGCCAGCAGCTTTTGGACTAGCGGATCCCACGAGCAGTACTTC. Based on the CDR3 plus reference TRBV5-4 and TRBJ2-7, the full variable domain is ETGVTQSPTHLIKTRGQQVTLRCSSQSGHNTVSWYQQALGQGPQFIFQYYREEENGRGNFPPRFSGLQFPNYSSELNVNALELDDSALYLCASSFWTSGSHEQYFGPGTRLTVT.

There are a few counts of this clone. V gene TRBV30 combines with J gene TRBJ2-1, with D possibly being TRBD2 (5 bases). Germline V gives CDR1 GTSNPN, CDR2 SVGIG (reference sequence). Trimming left V 3 bases short and J 7 bases short, with 10 bases between. The CDR3 length is 12 residues. The chain's CDR3 is CAWRGDTNEQFF. DNA of the CDR3: TGTGCCTGGAGGGGAGACACTAATGAGCAGTTCTTC.

This rearrangement joins TRBV19 to TRBJ1-4; 10 nucleotides align to TRBD1. The length of the CDR3 is 15 residues. Germline CDR1 LNHDA, CDR2 SQIVND (reference sequence). After removal of 6 bases from V and 0 bases from J, the junction contained 1 base not matched to a gene. The CDR3: CASRGTGATNEKLFF. CDR3 DNA: TGTGCCAGTAGGGGGACAGGGGCAACTAATGAAAAACTGTTTTTT. Full variable domain (rest looked up from reference TRBV19 and TRBJ1-4): DGGITQSPKYLFRKEGQNVTLSCEQNLNHDAMYWYRQDPGQGLRLIYYSQIVNDFQKGDIAEGYSVSREKKESFPLTVTSAQKNPTAFYLCASRGTGATNEKLFFGSGTQLSVL.

The CDR3 is CASSSVLRDTQYF. CDR3 nucleotide sequence: TGTGCCAGCAGCTCTGTTCTTCGAGATACGCAGTATTTT. The rearrangement links TRBV11-3 to TRBJ2-3; D gene unclear. Germline V gene sequence: CDR1 SGHNT, CDR2 YENEEA. This CDR3 spans 13 amino acids. V lost 4 bases, J lost 5 bases, and 10 bases lay in between.

As for this clone: The same CDR3 also results from other DNA sequences found in this sample. CDR3 coding DNA: TGTGCCAGCAGTGATTCCTACGAGCAGTACTTC. Its protein is CASSDSYEQYF. The V and J genes are TRBV6-1 and TRBJ2-7, with no clear D. From germline, CDR1 is MNHNS and CDR2 SASEGT. V gave up 3 bases and J gave up 1 base, with 1 base separating them. CDR3 length: 11 residues.

The chain is built from TRBV19 and TRBJ1-5; no clear D. The CDR3 contains 13 residues. The ends were cut back, 6 bases at V and 8 bases at J, with 14 bases in the middle. CDR1 and CDR2 (germline): LNHDA, SQIVND (reference sequence). The CDR3 is CASSPKGGEPQHF. CDR3 nucleotides: TGTGCCAGTAGCCCTAAGGGTGGTGAGCCCCAGCATTTT.

V gene TRBV19 combines with J gene TRBJ1-6; 7 bases line up with TRBD1. V trimming: 8 bases; J trimming: 3 bases; junction bases outside the gene matches: 1. This CDR3 comprises 13 residues. Germline V CDR1 and CDR2: LNHDA, SQIVND (reference sequence). The CDR3 region has the DNA TGTGCCAGTGGGGACAGCTATAATTCACCCCTCCACTTT. Protein product: CASGDSYNSPLHF.

The chain couples TRBV4-3 to TRBJ1-6; TRBD1 is a possible D gene (5 bases). Germline V gene sequence: CDR1 LGHNA, CDR2 YSLEER. CDR3 size: 18 residues. The V gene lost 0 bases and the J gene lost 8 bases, with 20 bases spanning the gap. The CDR3 here is CASSQELVIGGSYSPLHF. As DNA, the CDR3 is TGCGCCAGCAGCCAAGAACTAGTAATCGGGGGAAGCTATTCACCCCTCCACTTT.

The chain is built from TRBV10-2 and TRBJ2-6, with D uncertain. Germline loops: CDR1 WSHSY, CDR2 SAAADI. The V gene lost 6 bases and the J gene lost 0 bases, with 15 bases spanning the gap. The CDR3 runs 17 residues. Here the CDR3 reads CASRDLLGVSGANVLTF. CDR3 nucleotide sequence: TGCGCCAGCAGAGACTTACTTGGGGTCTCTGGGGCCAACGTCCTGACTTTC.

This clone came up a few times. This chain joins TRBV5-8 and TRBJ2-7, with 7 bases matching TRBD1. The V gene's germline CDR1 is SGHTS and CDR2 YDEGEE. Germline trimming cut 2 bases from V and 3 bases from J; bases unmatched to any gene: 8. This CDR3 contains 15 residues. CDR3 sequence reads: CASSFGGQRNYEQYF. DNA of the CDR3: TGTGCCAGCAGCTTTGGGGGACAGAGGAACTACGAGCAGTACTTC. Drawing the rest from reference TRBV5-8 and TRBJ2-7, the complete variable domain is EAGVTQSPTHLIKTRGQQATLRCSPISGHTSVYWYQQALGLGLQFLLWYDEGEERNRGNFPPRFSGRQFPNYSSELNVNALELEDSALYLCASSFGGQRNYEQYFGPGTRLTVT.

CDR3 coding DNA: TGTGCCAGCAGCTTAGAGGGCGCCTCGGGCTATGGCTACACCTTC. Residues: CASSLEGASGYGYTF. The chain uses TRBV5-4 and TRBJ1-2; D is unresolved. This CDR3 spans 15 amino acids. Trimming removed 2 bases from V and 4 bases from J, with 15 bases in between. Germline assignment: CDR1 SGHNT and CDR2 YYREEE (reference sequence). The full variable domain, in which reference TRBV5-4 and TRBJ1-2 provide the parts outside the CDR3, is ETGVTQSPTHLIKTRGQQVTLRCSSQSGHNTVSWYQQALGQGPQFIFQYYREEENGRGNFPPRFSGLQFPNYSSELNVNALELDDSALYLCASSLEGASGYGYTFGSGTRLTVV.

The count of this clone is one. A much bigger clone sits one base away, suggesting this may be a read error. J is TRBJ2-2 and V is TRBV6-5; 11 bases are shared with TRBD2. The germline V gene has CDR1 MNHEY and CDR2 SVGAGI. The length of the CDR3 is 15 residues. V gave up 6 bases and J gave up 1 base; unmatched junction bases: 1. The CDR3 protein is CASRGTSGNTGELFF. The DNA for the CDR3 is TGTGCCAGCAGAGGGACTAGCGGGAACACCGGGGAGCTGTTTTTT.

This clone was recorded many times. This sequence joins TRBV10-1 and TRBJ2-3; 14 bases agree with TRBD2. V lost 5 bases to trimming and J lost 3 bases; unmatched junction nucleotides: 10. There are 18 residues in the CDR3. CDR1 and CDR2 (germline): WNHNN, SYGVQD (reference sequence). The CDR3 DNA reads as TGCGCCAGCAGTTCGACTAGCGGGGGGGCCTTTAAAACAGATACGCAGTATTTT. It codes for CASSSTSGGAFKTDTQYF.

The V gene is TRBV18, the J gene TRBJ2-7, with D perhaps TRBD1 (6 bases). The CDR3 totals 15 residues. Germline V gives CDR1 KGHSH, CDR2 LQKENI. Deletions cut 2 bases from V and 0 bases from J, with 11 bases between. CDR3 in DNA: TGTGCCAGCTCACCAGGACAGCCCAACTCCTACGAGCAGTACTTC. It encodes CASSPGQPNSYEQYF.

This clone was seen only a few times. The V call is TRBV11-3, the J call TRBJ2-2, with TRBD1 identical over 9 bases. J gave up 4 bases and V 4 bases, and 4 bases lay outside the gene matches. Looked up from germline, CDR1 is SGHNT and CDR2 is YENEEA. This CDR3 region has 15 residues. This CDR3 is CASSSQGAVTGELFF. DNA of the CDR3: TGTGCCAGCAGCTCACAGGGGGCAGTCACCGGGGAGCTGTTTTTT.

V and J are TRBV7-8 and TRBJ2-5, with D perhaps being TRBD1 or TRBD2 (6 bases each). This CDR3 has 15 residues. The V gene lost 3 bases and the J gene lost 2 bases, with 13 bases spanning the gap. CDR1 and CDR2 (germline): SGHVS, FQNEAQ. The CDR3 spells CASSFLWRGQETQYF. CDR3 DNA sequence: TGTGCCAGCAGCTTCCTGTGGAGGGGGCAAGAGACCCAGTACTTC.

This clone showed up just a few times. The chain combines TRBV2 with TRBJ2-7; no definite D call. The CDR3 loop spans 14 amino acids. The germline gives CDR1 SNHLY, CDR2 FYNNEI. V was cut by 10 bases and J by 6 bases, with 22 bases left in between. CDR3 sequence: CATAPLGIGPEQYF. CDR3 nucleotide sequence: TGTGCCACCGCTCCTCTAGGAATCGGGCCCGAGCAGTACTTC.